This T cell receptor beta chain was recovered during a study of neurological immune-mediated disorders. TCRdb reanalysed the 5' RACE reads using MiXCR and keeps one entry per CDR3 protein. The sample includes around 30,000 distinct CDR3 sequences, roughly 12% of them seen just once. The CDR3 spans 14 residues. This clonotype was seen at least ten times. Antigen specificity is unknown. Possible read error: a much larger clone is one base away. Study-level points and caveats: Multiple sclerosis was found to have the least TCR clonal expansion, below healthy controls, and HTLV-1-associated myelopathy the most.

Material for sequencing was PBMCs. This rearrangement joins TRBV12-3 or TRBV12-4 to TRBJ2-1; 9 positions agree with TRBD1. The TCR originated in a man between 60 and 70 years old in good health. CDR3 coding DNA: TGTGTCAGCAGTTTTGGACAGGGGAGCGATGAGCAGTTCTTC. This gives the protein CVSSFGQGSDEQFF.